This is a list of T cell receptor beta chains from one sample in a study of identical twins. Using its own MiXCR run on the 5' RACE reads, TCRdb lists one record per CDR3 protein. This sample has 410,000 or so distinct CDR3 sequences, with roughly 20% found just once. Sequences were obtained from naive T cells sorted from blood. These receptors came from a middle-aged man in good health. Both conserved end residues are part of each CDR3. Each record gives: D gene, V gene, clone size, J gene, CDR3 DNA, CDR3 protein. The D gene is left open where the match is weak. Size values are once, few and many counts, or a class for expanded clones, and some rows have none.

.,TRBV12-3/TRBV12-4,few,TRBJ1-4,TGTGCCAGCAGGCAGACAGAAAAACTGTTTTTT,CASRQTEKLFF
TRBD2,TRBV13,many,TRBJ2-5,TGTGCCAGCAGCTTAGAGGCGGGGGACCCTAAGGCGCACTTC,CASSLEAGDPKAHF
TRBD2,TRBV20-1,many,TRBJ2-7,TGCAGTGCTAGAGATCTTAGCGGGAACTACGAGCAGTACTTC,CSARDLSGNYEQYF
.,TRBV7-9,few,TRBJ2-3,TGTGCCAGCAGCTTACGGGGGCGTGAGGATACGCAGTATTTT,CASSLRGREDTQYF
.,TRBV12-3/TRBV12-4,.,TRBJ2-1,TGTGCCAGCAGTCCGACACCCAAGACTAATGAGCAGTTCTTC,CASSPTPKTNEQFF
.,TRBV27,.,TRBJ1-5,TGTGCCAGCAGTTTACGCCCCCCGACAGGTCTTAGCAATCAGCCCCAGCATTTT,CASSLRPPTGLSNQPQHF
TRBD2,TRBV28,.,TRBJ2-7,TGTGCCAGCTTAAGACCGGGAGGTGTCCCCGAGCAGTACTTC,CASLRPGGVPEQYF
.,TRBV3-1,many,TRBJ2-3,TGTGCCAGCAGCAAGGACCCGTTTGGCACAGATACGCAGTATTTT,CASSKDPFGTDTQYF
.,TRBV3-1,few,TRBJ2-7,TGTGCCAGCAGCCAGTCCGGGGCAGCCTACGAGCAGTACTTC,CASSQSGAAYEQYF
.,TRBV25-1,few,TRBJ1-1,TGTGCCAGCAGTGAATGGGGCAGGGACGGCACTGAAGCTTTCTTT,CASSEWGRDGTEAFF
.,TRBV29-1,many,TRBJ1-5,TGCAGCGTTCAAGGGGGGACTAGCAATCAGCCCCAGCATTTT,CSVQGGTSNQPQHF
.,TRBV7-9,many,TRBJ2-7,TGTGCCAGCAGCTTAACGCGAGGGCAGTCAACCTACGAGCAGTACTTC,CASSLTRGQSTYEQYF
.,TRBV7-7,few,TRBJ2-5,TGTGCTAGCAGCCAACTATTGGGTCCGGGGCAAGAGACCCAGTACTTC,CASSQLLGPGQETQYF
.,TRBV20-1,.,TRBJ1-2,TGCAGTGCTTTACGCGACAGCGAGTATGGCTACACCTTC,CSALRDSEYGYTF
.,TRBV6-1,few,TRBJ2-7,TGTGCCAGCACACGATCTTTCGGGGTCGGGGAGCAGTACTTC,CASTRSFGVGEQYF
TRBD1,TRBV5-5,.,TRBJ2-5,TGTGCCAGCAGCTTGGGGGACAGGGCGATGGAGACCCAGTACTTC,CASSLGDRAMETQYF
.,TRBV20-1,.,TRBJ1-5,TGCAGTGCTAGAGGCCCAGTCGAGCAGGGCCAGCATTTT,CSARGPVEQGQHF
TRBD1,TRBV5-1,many,TRBJ1-2,TGCGCCAGCAGCTTACCGAGGACAGGGGCCTCAGCTAACTATGGCTACACCTTC,CASSLPRTGASANYGYTF
TRBD1,TRBV18,.,TRBJ2-1,TGTGCCAGCTCACCACCCGAGGACAGGGGGCTCTACAATGAGCAGTTCTTC,CASSPPEDRGLYNEQFF
.,TRBV30,few,TRBJ1-4,TGTGCCTGGAGCCGACAGAGGGGTGAAAAACTGTTTTTT,CAWSRQRGEKLFF
.,TRBV7-8,.,TRBJ2-3,TGTGCCAGCAGCTTAGTCAGGGTGGGAGATACGCAGTATTTT,CASSLVRVGDTQYF
.,TRBV10-3,many,TRBJ2-5,TGTGCCATCAGTGAAGGCTCGGGAGAGACCCAGTACTTC,CAISEGSGETQYF
.,TRBV11-2,few,TRBJ2-7,TGTGCCAGCAGCCCCCGTGGGGTAGCGATTAGAAACTCCTACGAGCAGTACTTC,CASSPRGVAIRNSYEQYF
TRBD1,TRBV28,once,TRBJ2-2,TGTGCCAGCACCCGAGACAGGGGGGGGGCCGGGGAGCTGTTTTTT,CASTRDRGGAGELFF
TRBD1,TRBV20-1,few,TRBJ1-2,TGCAGTGCTAGAGAAGAAGGACAGGTTACCTATGGCTACACCTTC,CSAREEGQVTYGYTF
TRBD1,TRBV20-1,few,TRBJ1-5,TGCAGTGCTTCACACGTCAAGGGGGCCAATCAGCCCCAGCATTTT,CSASHVKGANQPQHF
.,TRBV6-5,.,TRBJ2-2,TGTGCCAGCAGTTACTCGACAGGTGCCGGGGAGCTGTTTTTT,CASSYSTGAGELFF
.,TRBV27,.,TRBJ2-3,TGTGCCAGCAGTTTATCCTCCTTGGCTACGCAGTATTTT,CASSLSSLATQYF
.,TRBV24-1,few,TRBJ2-3,TGTGCCACCAGTGGGGAGGTGGCGGGGAAGACAGATACGCAGTATTTT,CATSGEVAGKTDTQYF
TRBD1,TRBV20-1,.,TRBJ2-4,TGCAGTACAACGGGACAGGGGATTACCATTCAGTACTTC,CSTTGQGITIQYF
TRBD2,TRBV10-3,many,TRBJ2-1,TGTGCCATCAGTGAGTCGTCCGGGGGGGCTTACAATGAGCAGTTCTTC,CAISESSGGAYNEQFF
.,TRBV11-2,.,TRBJ1-2,TGTGCCAGCAGGAAGACAGGAAACTATGGCTACACCTTC,CASRKTGNYGYTF
TRBD1,TRBV5-1,.,TRBJ1-6,TGCGCCAGCAGCCCTAGACAGGGGGAGAATTCACCCCTCCACTTT,CASSPRQGENSPLHF
.,TRBV27,few,TRBJ2-3,TGTGCCAGCCGTCGGGCAGGCCCCACAGATACGCAGTATTTT,CASRRAGPTDTQYF
TRBD1,TRBV6-1,few,TRBJ2-2,TGTGCCAGCAACCCGGACAGGGTAAACACCGGGGAGCTGTTTTTT,CASNPDRVNTGELFF
TRBD1,TRBV29-1,.,TRBJ2-3,TGCAGCACGACCCCAGGGGGCGGCACAGATACGCAGTATTTT,CSTTPGGGTDTQYF
.,TRBV20-1,few,TRBJ2-7,TGCAGTGCTAGAGGGGGGGGGCTTGGGGTATACGAGCAGTACTTC,CSARGGGLGVYEQYF
TRBD2,TRBV7-8,.,TRBJ2-7,TGTGCCAGCAGCTCGGGACTAGCGGGGGCTAGCTCCTACGAGCAGTACTTC,CASSSGLAGASSYEQYF
.,TRBV5-4,.,TRBJ2-1,TGTGCCAGCAGCTTGGATTTAGGGGGAAGCTCCTACAATGAGCAGTTCTTC,CASSLDLGGSSYNEQFF
.,TRBV5-1,.,TRBJ2-1,TGCGCCAGCAGCTACCCCGGGGACTCGACGGGTGGGGAGCAGTTCTTC,CASSYPGDSTGGEQFF
.,TRBV29-1,few,TRBJ2-3,TGCAGCGTTGAGGTAGGGGGCACAGATACGCAGTATTTT,CSVEVGGTDTQYF
TRBD2,TRBV9,many,TRBJ2-3,TGTGCCAGCAGCGTACGACTAGCGGGGCCAGATACGCAGTATTTT,CASSVRLAGPDTQYF
TRBD1,TRBV14,many,TRBJ1-2,TGTGCCAGCAGCCAAGTCGACAGGGGAGACGGCTACACCTTC,CASSQVDRGDGYTF
.,TRBV2,.,TRBJ2-7,TGTGCCAGCAGAGCAGGGGCCACTAGGGAGCAGTACTTC,CASRAGATREQYF
TRBD2,TRBV20-1,.,TRBJ2-1,TGCAGTGCTCCCGGGACTAGCGGGGGGATCTACAATGAGCAGTTCTTC,CSAPGTSGGIYNEQFF
TRBD2,TRBV11-2,many,TRBJ2-1,TGTGCCAGCAGCTTAGGTAGCGGGGGGGTCCTAAACTACAATGAGCAGTTCTTC,CASSLGSGGVLNYNEQFF
TRBD2,TRBV2,.,TRBJ2-1,TGTGCCAGCACCCGACTAGCGGGAGCCCTCAATGAGCAGTTCTTC,CASTRLAGALNEQFF
.,TRBV29-1,many,TRBJ1-1,TGCAGCGTCACGACAGCTACCATGAACACTGAAGCTTTCTTT,CSVTTATMNTEAFF
.,TRBV5-1,few,TRBJ1-3,TGCGCCAGCAGCTTGGCCGCATCGAGGGATTTGGATGGAAACACCATATATTTT,CASSLAASRDLDGNTIYF
TRBD1,TRBV25-1,.,TRBJ1-2,TGTGCCAGCAGTGTAAGGACAGGCTATGGCTACACCTTC,CASSVRTGYGYTF
TRBD1,TRBV28,once,TRBJ1-1,TGTGCCAGCAGTTCTCACGACAGGGGTGTCGCTGAAGCTTTCTTT,CASSSHDRGVAEAFF
TRBD1,TRBV9,many,TRBJ1-4,TGTGCCAGCAGCCCTTCCCCACCCGGGACAGCAACTAATGAAAAACTGTTTTTT,CASSPSPPGTATNEKLFF
.,TRBV7-2,.,TRBJ2-5,TGTGCCAGCAGCCGACCCGTAGAAGAGACCCAGTACTTC,CASSRPVEETQYF
.,TRBV5-1,.,TRBJ2-3,TGCGCCAGCAGCTTGTTCGTGCGGGGTAGCACAGATACGCAGTATTTT,CASSLFVRGSTDTQYF
.,TRBV3-1,many,TRBJ2-5,TGTGCCAGCAGCCGAACGCCGGGGCAGCAAGAGACCCAGTACTTC,CASSRTPGQQETQYF
TRBD2,TRBV10-3,.,TRBJ2-1,TGTGCCATCAGTGGTTCTAGCGGGGGCACCTACAATGAGCAGTTCTTC,CAISGSSGGTYNEQFF
.,TRBV7-2,few,TRBJ2-3,TGTGCCAGCAGCTTAGTGATGGCAGCTGGAGATACGCAGTATTTT,CASSLVMAAGDTQYF
.,TRBV5-5,few,TRBJ2-3,TGTGCCAGCAGCTTGGCTGGGAGGAGCCCAGATACGCAGTATTTT,CASSLAGRSPDTQYF
TRBD2,TRBV20-1,few,TRBJ2-3,TGCAGTGCTCCTACCCCTCGGGCAGGGAGGGCCACAGATACGCAGTATTTT,CSAPTPRAGRATDTQYF